A selection of T cell receptor beta chains follows, all from one sample in a study of shared clonotypes between healthy human individuals. Sequenced by immunoSEQ multiplex PCR; TCRdb stores in-frame clones only, minus some. The sample yields about 1.9 million clones, 90% to 95% seen once. Material for sequencing was naive CD8+ T cells from PBMCs. The source of these receptors is a man between 18 and 35 years old in good health. Some clones in this sample may be carry-over from other donors' samples. Each CDR3 is given with its conserved first and last residue. D genes are given only for firm matches. Clone size is not always given. Where it is, it says once, few, many or a class for expanded clones.

clone size	V gene	J gene	D gene	CDR3 protein	CDR3 DNA
.	TRBV28	TRBJ2-1	.	CASTLGPTLGSGNEQFF	TGTGCCAGCACCCTCGGTCCAACTCTGGGTTCGGGGAATGAGCAGTTCTTC
.	TRBV7-2	TRBJ1-1	.	CASSHPGLMNTEAFF	TGTGCCAGCAGCCACCCCGGGCTAATGAACACTGAAGCTTTCTTT
.	TRBV6-5	TRBJ2-3	.	CASSYSRNTDTQYF	TGTGCCAGCAGTTACTCAAGGAACACAGATACGCAGTATTTT
once	TRBV27	TRBJ2-6	.	CASSLWSGAAPGANVLTF	TGTGCCAGCAGTTTATGGTCTGGGGCCGCGCCGGGGGCCAACGTCCTGACTTTC
.	TRBV4-1	TRBJ1-4	TRBD1	CASSQVRGYEKLFF	TGCGCCAGCAGCCAAGTCAGGGGGTATGAAAAACTGTTTTTT
.	TRBV27	TRBJ1-1	TRBD1	CASSLRPGTGMNTEAFF	TGTGCCAGCAGTTTACGTCCCGGGACAGGGATGAACACTGAAGCTTTCTTT
.	TRBV27	TRBJ2-5	TRBD2	CASNPGLAGAETQYF	TGTGCCAGTAACCCGGGACTAGCGGGAGCGGAGACCCAGTACTTC
.	TRBV28	TRBJ2-4	TRBD1	CASSFLRGTGKNIQYF	TGTGCCAGCAGTTTTTTGCGCGGGACAGGCAAAAACATTCAGTACTTC
.	TRBV15	TRBJ2-6	.	CATGTGSGANVLTF	TGTGCCACCGGGACGGGCTCTGGGGCCAACGTCCTGACTTTC
.	TRBV7-9	TRBJ1-3	.	CASSGPQGGTIYF	TGTGCCAGCAGCGGGCCTCAGGGTGGGACCATATATTTT
.	TRBV6-5	TRBJ1-1	.	CAGPYTGRNTEAFF	TGTGCCGGACCCTATACAGGGAGGAACACTGAAGCTTTCTTT
.	TRBV13	TRBJ2-5	.	CASSLRRQDLQETQYF	TGTGCCAGCAGCTTACGGCGCCAGGACCTCCAAGAGACCCAGTACTTC
.	TRBV7-3	TRBJ1-4	.	CASSKWGTDESTNEKLFF	TGTGCCAGCAGCAAATGGGGTACGGACGAATCAACTAATGAAAAACTGTTTTTT
.	TRBV9	TRBJ2-1	TRBD2	CASSGPTSVDEQFF	TGTGCCAGCAGCGGCCCGACTAGCGTCGATGAGCAGTTCTTC
.	TRBV6-1	TRBJ2-7	.	CASGWANTYEQYF	TGTGCCAGCGGCTGGGCAAATACCTACGAGCAGTACTTC
.	TRBV4-1	TRBJ1-3	.	CASSHQGSGNTIYF	TGCGCCAGCAGCCATCAGGGATCTGGAAACACCATATATTTT
.	TRBV14	TRBJ1-2	.	CASSQGGTGYGYTF	TGTGCCAGCAGCCAAGGGGGGACGGGCTATGGCTACACCTTC
.	TRBV11-2	TRBJ2-1	.	CASRGRNNNEQFF	TGTGCCAGCAGGGGGAGGAACAACAATGAGCAGTTCTTC
.	TRBV6-5	TRBJ1-1	.	CASSYFGVGNTEAFF	TGTGCCAGCAGTTACTTCGGGGTGGGGAACACTGAAGCTTTCTTT
once	TRBV6-6	TRBJ2-5	.	CASSYSLWGAGETQYF	TGTGCCAGCAGTTACTCGCTCTGGGGGGCAGGAGAGACCCAGTACTTC
.	TRBV4-3	TRBJ2-7	.	CASSQEVQGRSGEQYF	TGCGCCAGCAGCCAAGAGGTCCAGGGGCGGTCTGGTGAGCAGTACTTC
.	TRBV27	TRBJ2-1	.	CASSLNREWNEQFF	TGTGCCAGCAGCCTTAACAGGGAATGGAATGAGCAGTTCTTC
.	TRBV29-1	TRBJ2-7	TRBD2	CSAKREGSYEQYF	TGCAGCGCCAAGCGGGAGGGTTCCTACGAGCAGTACTTC
.	TRBV4-2	TRBJ2-3	TRBD2	CASTGAGSGTDTQYF	TGTGCCAGCACCGGAGCGGGATCGGGCACAGATACGCAGTATTTT
.	TRBV28	TRBJ2-2	.	CASSQWGNRVTVTLFF	TGTGCCAGCAGTCAATGGGGGAACAGGGTGACGGTAACGCTGTTTTTT
.	TRBV4-2	TRBJ1-1	.	CASSLLRGAGAKNTEAFF	TGTGCCAGCAGCCTTCTACGGGGGGCCGGTGCTAAGAACACTGAAGCTTTCTTT
.	TRBV21-1	TRBJ2-7	.	CASRFKDRYSYEQYF	TGTGCCAGCAGATTTAAGGACAGGTACTCCTACGAGCAGTACTTC
.	TRBV4-1	TRBJ1-3	.	CASSQVSRDRRSGNTIYF	TGCGCCAGCAGCCAAGTTAGCCGGGACCGACGCTCTGGAAACACCATATATTTT
few	TRBV9	TRBJ1-5	.	CASSPEGGNQPQHF	TGTGCCAGCAGCCCGGAGGGGGGCAATCAGCCCCAGCATTTT
once	TRBV27	TRBJ2-1	.	CASSLLLGGPYNEQFF	TGTGCCAGCAGTCTCCTGTTAGGGGGTCCGTACAATGAGCAGTTCTTC
.	TRBV5-1	TRBJ2-2	TRBD1	CASSGPTGSGLFF	TGCGCCAGCAGCGGGCCGACAGGGAGTGGGCTGTTTTTT
.	TRBV19	TRBJ1-2	TRBD1	CASSIKDRGKFANYGYTF	TGTGCCAGTAGTATAAAGGACAGGGGAAAGTTCGCTAACTATGGCTACACCTTC
.	TRBV27	TRBJ2-7	TRBD2	CASSFSGGQRSYEQYF	TGTGCCAGCAGTTTTTCGGGGGGGCAGCGCTCCTACGAGCAGTACTTC
.	TRBV9	TRBJ1-4	.	CASSDRPKATNEKLFF	TGTGCCAGCAGCGACCGACCGAAAGCAACTAATGAAAAACTGTTTTTT
.	TRBV27	TRBJ1-1	.	CASSLVGSSNTEAFF	TGTGCCAGCAGTTTGGTGGGCTCCTCAAACACTGAAGCTTTCTTT
once	TRBV7-9	TRBJ1-5	.	CASSLGPGGSNQPQHF	TGTGCCAGCAGCTTAGGGCCGGGGGGCAGCAATCAGCCCCAGCATTTT
.	TRBV27	TRBJ2-7	TRBD1	CASSITGGSYEQYF	TGTGCCAGCAGCATTACAGGGGGATCCTACGAGCAGTACTTC
.	TRBV28	TRBJ1-1	.	CASSKTTGTGNTEAFF	TGTGCCAGCAGTAAAACAACCGGGACGGGGAACACTGAAGCTTTCTTT
.	TRBV7-9	TRBJ2-7	TRBD2	CASSSWDLAGYEQYF	TGTGCCAGCAGCTCCTGGGATCTAGCGGGCTACGAGCAGTACTTC
.	TRBV4-3	TRBJ2-2	.	CASSQVLVGGELFF	TGCGCCAGCAGCCAAGTACTAGTGGGCGGGGAGCTGTTTTTT
.	TRBV14	TRBJ2-1	.	CASDHREAGANEQFF	TGTGCCAGCGACCACAGGGAGGCAGGGGCCAATGAGCAGTTCTTC
.	TRBV13	TRBJ1-1	.	CASSSQMNTEAFF	TGTGCCAGCAGCTCCCAAATGAACACTGAAGCTTTCTTT
once	TRBV27	TRBJ2-1	TRBD2	CASSSGLAYNEQFF	TGTGCCAGCAGTTCGGGACTAGCCTACAATGAGCAGTTCTTC
.	TRBV29-1	TRBJ1-5	.	CSAQLYSNQPQHF	TGCAGCGCCCAGCTCTATAGCAATCAGCCCCAGCATTTT
.	TRBV30	TRBJ2-7	.	CAWNGESPVYEQYF	TGTGCCTGGAACGGAGAGTCTCCAGTCTACGAGCAGTACTTC
.	TRBV7-9	TRBJ2-7	.	CASSWDYRGLTDYEQYF	TGTGCCAGCAGCTGGGATTACAGGGGACTGACTGACTACGAGCAGTACTTC
.	TRBV7-2	TRBJ1-3	.	CASSLAGVSGNTIYF	TGTGCCAGCAGCTTAGCGGGGGTCTCTGGAAACACCATATATTTT
.	TRBV5-1	TRBJ2-7	.	CASSAFPLAGGIYEQYF	TGCGCCAGCAGCGCTTTCCCCCTTGCAGGGGGGATCTACGAGCAGTACTTC
.	TRBV19	TRBJ2-2	TRBD1	CASSQQGAGTGELFF	TGTGCCAGTAGCCAACAGGGGGCGGGCACCGGGGAGCTGTTTTTT
.	TRBV10-3	TRBJ1-5	.	CAISESPQGRNQPQHF	TGTGCCATCAGTGAGTCGCCACAGGGACGCAATCAGCCCCAGCATTTT
.	TRBV19	TRBJ1-1	.	CASHLTGNTEAFF	TGTGCCAGCCACTTGACGGGAAACACTGAAGCTTTCTTT